A single T cell receptor (beta chain) is shown here with its context. These data are taken from a study of blood T cell repertoires in COVID-19. Study-level information: Material from acute and convalescent COVID-19 was sourced from the United States, Italy and Spain. The cDNA or gDNA used as material had been derived from T cells, B-cell-depleted T cells, or PBMCs.

The J segment lost 5 bases and the V segment lost 3 bases, leaving 9 bases of the junction unmatched. Germline-derived CDR1 and CDR2 are SGHAT and FQNNGV. The CDR3 has 17 amino acids. In the original processing: How many nucleated cells were present was estimated from reference gene primer amplification. Some clones are missing from TCRdb's copy, which holds only in-frame ones; the method was immunoSEQ multiplex PCR. V, J and clone size reflect that table, while D and trimming were determined from the DNA. The repertoire has 200,000 or so clones, about 86% of them found once; the top ten carry roughly 2.4%.

This rearrangement joins TRBV11-2 to TRBJ2-3; 12 bases align to TRBD2. This clonotype originated in a woman aged 45 to 65 with acute or convalescent COVID-19. Sample: peripheral blood. CDR3 amino acids: CASSFLLAGGRGDTQYF. CDR3 nucleotide sequence: TGTGCCAGCAGCTTCTTACTAGCGGGAGGTCGGGGAGATACGCAGTATTTT. Full variable domain (rest looked up from reference TRBV11-2 and TRBJ2-3): EAGVAQSPRYKIIEKRQSVAFWCNPISGHATLYWYQQILGQGPKLLIQFQNNGVVDDSQLPKDRFSAERLKGVDSTLKIQPAKLEDSAVYLCASSFLLAGGRGDTQYFGPGTRLTVL.